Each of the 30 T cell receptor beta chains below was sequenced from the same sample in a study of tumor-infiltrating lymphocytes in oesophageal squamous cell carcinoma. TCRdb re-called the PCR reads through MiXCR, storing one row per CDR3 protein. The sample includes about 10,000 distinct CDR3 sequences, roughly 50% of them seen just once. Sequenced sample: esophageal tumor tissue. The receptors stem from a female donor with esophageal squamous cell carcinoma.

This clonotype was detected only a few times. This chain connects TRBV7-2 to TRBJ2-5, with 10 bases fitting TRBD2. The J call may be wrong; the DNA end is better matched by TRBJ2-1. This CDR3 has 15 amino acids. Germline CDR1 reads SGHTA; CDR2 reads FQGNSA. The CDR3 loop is CASSLAGLADNEQFF. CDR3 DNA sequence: TGTGCCAGCAGCTTAGCAGGACTAGCGGACAATGAGCAGTTCTTC.

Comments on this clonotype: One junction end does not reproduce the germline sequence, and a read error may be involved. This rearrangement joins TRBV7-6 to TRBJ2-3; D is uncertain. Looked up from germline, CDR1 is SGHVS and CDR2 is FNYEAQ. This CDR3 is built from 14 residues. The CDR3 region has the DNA TGTGCTAGCAGCTTAGATGGAACCACAGATACGCAGTATTTT. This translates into CASSLDGTTDTQYF.

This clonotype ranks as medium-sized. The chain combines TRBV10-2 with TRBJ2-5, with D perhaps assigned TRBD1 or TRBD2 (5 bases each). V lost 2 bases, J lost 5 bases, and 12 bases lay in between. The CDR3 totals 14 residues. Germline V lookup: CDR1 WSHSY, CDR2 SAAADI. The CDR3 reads CASSEIGGVETQYF. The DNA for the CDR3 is TGCGCCAGCAGTGAGATTGGGGGAGTGGAGACCCAGTACTTC.

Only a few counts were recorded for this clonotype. For the CDR3, the DNA is TGTGCCAGCAGCTTATTATCTGGCAATCAGCCCCAGCATTTT. Translated, it gives CASSLLSGNQPQHF. The genes are TRBV7-2 and TRBJ1-5, with D uncertain. The germline V gene has CDR1 SGHTA and CDR2 FQGNSA. The CDR3 is made up of 14 amino acids. Trimming left V 2 bases short and J 2 bases short, with 7 bases between. The full variable domain, rest sourced from reference TRBV7-2 and TRBJ1-5, is GAGVSQSPSNKVTEKGKDVELRCDPISGHTALYWYRQSLGQGLEFLIYFQGNSAPDKSGLPSDRFSAERTGGSVSTLTIQRTQQEDSAVYLCASSLLSGNQPQHFGDGTRLSIL.

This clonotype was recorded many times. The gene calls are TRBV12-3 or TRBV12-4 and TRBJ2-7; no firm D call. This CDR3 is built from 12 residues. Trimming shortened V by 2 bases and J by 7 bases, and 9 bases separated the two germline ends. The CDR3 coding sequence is TGTGCCAGCAGTTTAAGTCTGGATGAGCAGTACTTC. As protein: CASSLSLDEQYF.

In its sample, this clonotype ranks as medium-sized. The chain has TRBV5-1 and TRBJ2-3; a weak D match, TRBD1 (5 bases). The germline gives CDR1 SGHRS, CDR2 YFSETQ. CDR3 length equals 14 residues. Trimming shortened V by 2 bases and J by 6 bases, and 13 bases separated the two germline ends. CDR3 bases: TGCGCCAGCAGCTTTTCTGCGACAGCTGATACGCAGTATTTT. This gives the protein CASSFSATADTQYF.

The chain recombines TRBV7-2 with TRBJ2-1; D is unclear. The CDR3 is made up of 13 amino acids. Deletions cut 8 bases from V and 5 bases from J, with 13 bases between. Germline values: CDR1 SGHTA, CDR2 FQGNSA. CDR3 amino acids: CASRVSRDNEQFF. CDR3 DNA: TGTGCCAGCCGCGTTTCCAGAGACAATGAGCAGTTCTTC.

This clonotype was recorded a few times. CDR3 in DNA: TGTGCCAGCAGCTTAGGGACTAGCGGCTCCTACAATGAGCAGTTCTTC. Amino acids: CASSLGTSGSYNEQFF. J is TRBJ2-1 and V is TRBV7-6; 10 bases are a match to TRBD2. Per germline, CDR1 SGHVS and CDR2 FNYEAQ. The trim removed 1 base at V and 0 bases at J, leaving 0 bases unmatched. CDR3 size: 16 residues.

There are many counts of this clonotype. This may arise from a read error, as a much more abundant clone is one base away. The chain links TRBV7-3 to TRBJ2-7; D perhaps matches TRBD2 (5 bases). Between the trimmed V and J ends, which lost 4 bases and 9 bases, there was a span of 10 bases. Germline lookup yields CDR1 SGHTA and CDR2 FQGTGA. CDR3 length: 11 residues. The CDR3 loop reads CASSSGERQYF. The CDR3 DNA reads TGTGCCAGCAGCTCCGGGGAGAGGCAGTACTTC.

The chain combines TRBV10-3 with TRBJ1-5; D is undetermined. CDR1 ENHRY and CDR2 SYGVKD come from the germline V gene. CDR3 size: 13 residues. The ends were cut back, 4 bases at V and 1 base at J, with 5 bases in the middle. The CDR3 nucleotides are TGTGCCATCAGTGGGTCCAGCAATCAGCCCCAGCATTTT. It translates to CAISGSSNQPQHF.

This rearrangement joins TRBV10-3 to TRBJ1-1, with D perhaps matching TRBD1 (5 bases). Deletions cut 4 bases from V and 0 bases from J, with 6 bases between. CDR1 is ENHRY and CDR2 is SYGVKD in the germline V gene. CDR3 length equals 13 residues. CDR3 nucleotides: TGTGCCATCAGTGGACAGATGAACACTGAAGCTTTCTTT. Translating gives CAISGQMNTEAFF.

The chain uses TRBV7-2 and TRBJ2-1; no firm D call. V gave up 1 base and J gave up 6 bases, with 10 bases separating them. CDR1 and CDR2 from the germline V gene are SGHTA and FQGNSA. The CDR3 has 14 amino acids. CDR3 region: CASSLDRPGNEQFF. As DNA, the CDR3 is TGTGCCAGCAGCTTAGATCGGCCGGGCAATGAGCAGTTCTTC.

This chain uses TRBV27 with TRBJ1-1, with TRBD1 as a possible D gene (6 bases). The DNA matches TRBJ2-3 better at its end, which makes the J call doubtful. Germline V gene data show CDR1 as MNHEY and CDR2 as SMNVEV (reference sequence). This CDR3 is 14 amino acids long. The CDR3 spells CASSWQGFTDTQYF. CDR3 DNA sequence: TGTGCCAGCAGTTGGCAGGGGTTCACAGATACGCAGTATTTT.

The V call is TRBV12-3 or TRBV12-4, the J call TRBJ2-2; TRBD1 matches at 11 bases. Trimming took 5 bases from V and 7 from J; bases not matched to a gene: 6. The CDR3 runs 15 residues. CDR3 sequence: CASSPGQGVGGELFF. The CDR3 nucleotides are TGTGCCAGCAGTCCGGGACAGGGGGTAGGCGGGGAGCTGTTTTTT.

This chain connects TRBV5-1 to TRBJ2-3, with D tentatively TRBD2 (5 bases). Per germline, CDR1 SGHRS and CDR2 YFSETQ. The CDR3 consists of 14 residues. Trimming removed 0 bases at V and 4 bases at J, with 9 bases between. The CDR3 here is CASSLGSEADTQYF. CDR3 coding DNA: TGCGCCAGCAGCTTGGGTTCGGAGGCAGATACGCAGTATTTT.

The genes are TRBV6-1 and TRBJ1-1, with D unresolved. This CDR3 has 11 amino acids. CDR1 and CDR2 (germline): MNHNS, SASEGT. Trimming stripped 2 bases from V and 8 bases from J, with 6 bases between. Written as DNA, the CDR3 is TGTGCCAGCAGTGAAATAGTAGAAGCTTTCTTT. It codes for CASSEIVEAFF.

The CDR3 bases are TGTGCCACCAGTGATTTGCGGTCGTACTACAATGAGCAGTTCTTC. Encoded protein: CATSDLRSYYNEQFF. The chain links TRBV24-1 to TRBJ2-1; D is unresolved. The CDR3 sequence is 15 residues long. With 0 bases removed from V and 3 bases from J, the gap between germline ends came to 8 bases. Germline V gene sequence: CDR1 KGHDR, CDR2 SFDVKD.

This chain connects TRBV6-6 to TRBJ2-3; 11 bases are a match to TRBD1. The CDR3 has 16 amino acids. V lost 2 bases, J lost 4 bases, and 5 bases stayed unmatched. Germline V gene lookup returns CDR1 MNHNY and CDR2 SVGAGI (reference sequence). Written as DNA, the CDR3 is TGTGCCAGCAGTTACGGGGACAGGGGGTACGCAGATACGCAGTATTTT. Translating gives CASSYGDRGYADTQYF.

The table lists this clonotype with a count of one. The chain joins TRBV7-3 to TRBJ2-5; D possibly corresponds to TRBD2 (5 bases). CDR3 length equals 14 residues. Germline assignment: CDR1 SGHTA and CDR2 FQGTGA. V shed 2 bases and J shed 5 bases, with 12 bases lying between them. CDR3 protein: CASSLDRGSETQYF. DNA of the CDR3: TGTGCCAGCAGCTTAGATCGGGGATCGGAGACCCAGTACTTC.

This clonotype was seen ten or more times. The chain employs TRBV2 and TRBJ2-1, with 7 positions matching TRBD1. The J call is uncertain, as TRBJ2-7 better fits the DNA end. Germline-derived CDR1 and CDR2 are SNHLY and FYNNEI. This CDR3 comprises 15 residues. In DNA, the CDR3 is TGTGCCAGCACCCAGGACGAGGGGGCGGGCTACGAGCAGTACTTC. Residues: CASTQDEGAGYEQYF.

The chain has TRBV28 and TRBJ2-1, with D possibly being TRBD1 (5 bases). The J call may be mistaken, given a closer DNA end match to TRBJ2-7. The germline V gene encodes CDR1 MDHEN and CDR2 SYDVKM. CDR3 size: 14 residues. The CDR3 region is CATLSPGSGYEQYF. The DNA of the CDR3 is TGTGCCACCCTCTCTCCAGGGTCCGGCTACGAGCAGTACTTC.

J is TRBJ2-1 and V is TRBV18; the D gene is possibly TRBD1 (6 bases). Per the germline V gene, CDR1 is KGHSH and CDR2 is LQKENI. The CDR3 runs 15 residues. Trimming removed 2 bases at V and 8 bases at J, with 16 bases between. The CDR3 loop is CASSPGGGIQYEQFF. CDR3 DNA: TGTGCCAGCTCACCAGGTGGGGGCATACAATATGAGCAGTTCTTC.

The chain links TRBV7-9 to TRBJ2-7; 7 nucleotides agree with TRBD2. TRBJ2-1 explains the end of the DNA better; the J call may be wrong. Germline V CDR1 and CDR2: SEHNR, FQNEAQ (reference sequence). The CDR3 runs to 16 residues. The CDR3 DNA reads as TGTGCCAGCAGCTTAGGGGCGGGAGTTCGGTCCTACGAGCAGTTCTTC. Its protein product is CASSLGAGVRSYEQFF.

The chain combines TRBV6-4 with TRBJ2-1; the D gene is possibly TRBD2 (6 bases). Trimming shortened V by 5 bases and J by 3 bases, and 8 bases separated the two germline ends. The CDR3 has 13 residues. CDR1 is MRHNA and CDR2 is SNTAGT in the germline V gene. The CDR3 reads CASSKTSYNEQFF. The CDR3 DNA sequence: TGTGCCAGCAGTAAGACTAGCTACAATGAGCAGTTCTTC.

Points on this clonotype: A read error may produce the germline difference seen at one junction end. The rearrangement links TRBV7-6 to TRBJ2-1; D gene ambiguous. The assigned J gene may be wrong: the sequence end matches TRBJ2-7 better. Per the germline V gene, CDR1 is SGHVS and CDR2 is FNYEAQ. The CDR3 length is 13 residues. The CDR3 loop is CASSTDFYNEQYF. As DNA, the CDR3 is TGTGCTAGCAGCACAGACTTTTACAATGAGCAGTACTTC.

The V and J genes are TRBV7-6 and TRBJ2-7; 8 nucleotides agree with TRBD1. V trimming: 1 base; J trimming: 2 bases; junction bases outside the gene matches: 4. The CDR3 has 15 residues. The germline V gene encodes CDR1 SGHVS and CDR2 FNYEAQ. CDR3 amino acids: CASSLGGTGPYEQYF. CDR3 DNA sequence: TGTGCCAGCAGCTTAGGGGGGACAGGACCCTACGAGCAGTACTTC.

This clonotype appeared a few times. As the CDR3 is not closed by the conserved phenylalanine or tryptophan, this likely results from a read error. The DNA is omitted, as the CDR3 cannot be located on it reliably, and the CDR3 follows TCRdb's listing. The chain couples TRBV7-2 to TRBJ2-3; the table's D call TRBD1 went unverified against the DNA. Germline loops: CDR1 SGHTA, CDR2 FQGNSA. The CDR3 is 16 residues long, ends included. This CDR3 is CASSPRGGMNEQFFGP.

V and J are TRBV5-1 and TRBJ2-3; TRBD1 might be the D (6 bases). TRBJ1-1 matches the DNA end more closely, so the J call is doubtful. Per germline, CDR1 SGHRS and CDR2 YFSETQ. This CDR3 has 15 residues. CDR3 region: CASSLGGWGAIEAFF. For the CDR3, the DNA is TGCGCCAGCAGCTTGGGGGGTTGGGGGGCGATTGAAGCTTTCTTT.

As DNA, the CDR3 is TGTGCCAGCAGCTTAAATGGGGGGCAGGTCTACGAGCAGTACTTC. Translating gives CASSLNGGQVYEQYF. V gene TRBV11-2 combines with J gene TRBJ2-1; D is perhaps TRBD1 or TRBD2 (6 bases each). TRBJ2-7 matches the DNA end more closely, so the J call is doubtful. Looked up from germline, CDR1 is SGHAT and CDR2 is FQNNGV. This CDR3 spans 15 amino acids.

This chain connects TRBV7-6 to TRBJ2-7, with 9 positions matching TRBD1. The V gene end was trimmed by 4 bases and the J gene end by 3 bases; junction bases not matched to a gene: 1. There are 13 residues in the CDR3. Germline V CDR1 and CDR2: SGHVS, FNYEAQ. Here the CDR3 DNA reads TGTGCCAGCAGCTGGGGACAGGGCTACGAGCAGTACTTC. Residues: CASSWGQGYEQYF.